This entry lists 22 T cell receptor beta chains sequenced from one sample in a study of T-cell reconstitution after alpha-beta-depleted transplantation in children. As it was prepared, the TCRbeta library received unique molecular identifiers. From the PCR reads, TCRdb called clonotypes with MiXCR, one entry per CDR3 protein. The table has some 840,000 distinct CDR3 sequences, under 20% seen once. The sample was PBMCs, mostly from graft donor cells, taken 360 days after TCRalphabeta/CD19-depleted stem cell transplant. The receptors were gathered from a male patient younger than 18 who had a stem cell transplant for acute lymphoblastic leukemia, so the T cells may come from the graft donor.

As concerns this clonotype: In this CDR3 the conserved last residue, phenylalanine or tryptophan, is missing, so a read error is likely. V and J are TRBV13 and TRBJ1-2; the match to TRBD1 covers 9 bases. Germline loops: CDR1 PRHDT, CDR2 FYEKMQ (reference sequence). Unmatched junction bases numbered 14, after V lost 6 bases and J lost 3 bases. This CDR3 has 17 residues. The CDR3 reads CASRTPRDRADYYGYTV. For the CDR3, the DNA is TGTGCCAGCAGAACCCCCCGGGACAGGGCAGATTACTATGGCTACACCGTC.

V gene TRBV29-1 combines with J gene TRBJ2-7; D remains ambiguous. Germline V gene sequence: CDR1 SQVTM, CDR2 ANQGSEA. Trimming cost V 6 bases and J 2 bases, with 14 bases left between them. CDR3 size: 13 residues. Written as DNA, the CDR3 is TGCAGCGTCGTGGACGCAGGCACCTACGAGCAGTACTTC. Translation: CSVVDAGTYEQYF.

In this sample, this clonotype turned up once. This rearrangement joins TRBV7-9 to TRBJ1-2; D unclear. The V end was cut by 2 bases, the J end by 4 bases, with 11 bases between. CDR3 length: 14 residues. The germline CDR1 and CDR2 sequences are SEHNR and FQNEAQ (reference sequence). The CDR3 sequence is CASSLQEQGYGYTF. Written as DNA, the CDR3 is TGTGCCAGCAGCTTACAGGAGCAAGGCTATGGCTACACCTTC.

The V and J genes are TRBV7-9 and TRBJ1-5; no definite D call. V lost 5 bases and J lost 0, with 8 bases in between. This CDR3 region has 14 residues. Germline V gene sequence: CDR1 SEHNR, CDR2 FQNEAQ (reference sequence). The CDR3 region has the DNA TGTGCCAGCAGCGCGACGAATAGCAATCAGCCCCAGCATTTT. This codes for CASSATNSNQPQHF. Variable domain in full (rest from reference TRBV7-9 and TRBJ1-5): DTGVSQNPRHKITKRGQNVTFRCDPISEHNRLYWYRQTLGQGPEFLTYFQNEAQLEKSRLLSDRFSAERPKGSFSTLEIQRTEQGDSAMYLCASSATNSNQPQHFGDGTRLSIL.

Here the CDR3 reads CASRLTGATYEQYF. The DNA of the CDR3 is TGTGCCAGCAGGCTGACGGGGGCTACCTACGAGCAGTACTTC. The rearrangement joins TRBV12-3 or TRBV12-4 to TRBJ2-7; the D gene could be TRBD1 or TRBD2 (6 bases each). V gave up 6 bases and J gave up 2 bases, with 14 bases separating them. The CDR3 extends over 14 amino acids.

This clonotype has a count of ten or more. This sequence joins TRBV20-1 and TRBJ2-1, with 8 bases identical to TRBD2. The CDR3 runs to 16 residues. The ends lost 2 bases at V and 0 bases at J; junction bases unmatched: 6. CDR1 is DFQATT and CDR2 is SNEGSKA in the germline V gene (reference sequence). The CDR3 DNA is TGCAGTGCTAGAAGCCTAGCGGGTTACTCCTACAATGAGCAGTTCTTC. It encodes CSARSLAGYSYNEQFF.

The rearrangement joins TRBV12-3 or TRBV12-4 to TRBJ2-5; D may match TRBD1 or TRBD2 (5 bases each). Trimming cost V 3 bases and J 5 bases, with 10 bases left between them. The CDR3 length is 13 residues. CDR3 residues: CASSFPEGETQYF. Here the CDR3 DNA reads TGTGCCAGCAGTTTCCCCGAGGGGGAGACCCAGTACTTC.

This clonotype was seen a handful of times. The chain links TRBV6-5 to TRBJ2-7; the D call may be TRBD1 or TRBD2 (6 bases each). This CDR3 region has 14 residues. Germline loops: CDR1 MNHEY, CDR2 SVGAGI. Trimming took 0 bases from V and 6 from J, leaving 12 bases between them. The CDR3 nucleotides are TGTGCCAGCAGTTACTCGACCAGGGGAGGCGAGCAGTACTTC. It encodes CASSYSTRGGEQYF.

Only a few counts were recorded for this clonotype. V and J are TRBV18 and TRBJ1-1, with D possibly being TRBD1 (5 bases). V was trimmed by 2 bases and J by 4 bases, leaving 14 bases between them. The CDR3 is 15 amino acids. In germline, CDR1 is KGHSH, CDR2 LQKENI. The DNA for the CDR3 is TGTGCCAGCTCACCAGTCACAGGTGAACTCACTGAAGCTTTCTTT. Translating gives CASSPVTGELTEAFF.

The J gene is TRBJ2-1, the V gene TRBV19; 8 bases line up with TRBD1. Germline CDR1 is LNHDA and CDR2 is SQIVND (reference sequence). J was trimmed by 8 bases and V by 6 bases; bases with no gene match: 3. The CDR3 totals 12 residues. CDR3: CASRTGAHEQFF. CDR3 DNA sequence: TGTGCCAGTAGGACAGGGGCCCATGAGCAGTTCTTC.

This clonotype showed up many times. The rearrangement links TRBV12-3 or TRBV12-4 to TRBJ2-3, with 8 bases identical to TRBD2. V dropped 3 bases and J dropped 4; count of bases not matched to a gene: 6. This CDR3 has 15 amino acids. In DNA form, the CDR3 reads TGTGCCAGCAGTTTGTCGGGACTAGGAGCAGATACGCAGTATTTT. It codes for CASSLSGLGADTQYF.

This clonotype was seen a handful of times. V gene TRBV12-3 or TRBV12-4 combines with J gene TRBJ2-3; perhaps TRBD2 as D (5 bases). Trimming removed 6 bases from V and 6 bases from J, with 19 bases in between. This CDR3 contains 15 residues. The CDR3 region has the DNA TGTGCCAGCAGCTCATCGACTATATCTTCGGATACGCAGTATTTT. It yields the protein CASSSSTISSDTQYF.

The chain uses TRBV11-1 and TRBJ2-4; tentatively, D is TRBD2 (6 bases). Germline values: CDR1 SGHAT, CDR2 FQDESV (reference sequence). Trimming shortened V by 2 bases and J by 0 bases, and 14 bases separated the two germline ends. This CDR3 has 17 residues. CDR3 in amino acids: CASSLQRDSLAKNIQYF. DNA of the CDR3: TGTGCCAGCAGCTTACAACGGGACTCCTTAGCCAAAAACATTCAGTACTTC.

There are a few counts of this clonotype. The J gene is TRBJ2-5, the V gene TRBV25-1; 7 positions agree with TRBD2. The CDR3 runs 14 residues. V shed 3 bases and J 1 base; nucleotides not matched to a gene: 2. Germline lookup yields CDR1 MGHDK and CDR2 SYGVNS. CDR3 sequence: CASSDSSGQETQYF. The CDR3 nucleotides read TGTGCCAGCAGTGATTCTAGCGGCCAAGAGACCCAGTACTTC.

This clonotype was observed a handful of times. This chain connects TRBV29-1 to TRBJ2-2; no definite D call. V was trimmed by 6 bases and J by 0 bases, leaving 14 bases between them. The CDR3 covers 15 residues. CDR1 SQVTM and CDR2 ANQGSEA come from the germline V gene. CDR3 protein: CSVEPRLTNTGELFF. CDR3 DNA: TGCAGCGTAGAACCTAGGCTTACGAACACCGGGGAGCTGTTTTTT.

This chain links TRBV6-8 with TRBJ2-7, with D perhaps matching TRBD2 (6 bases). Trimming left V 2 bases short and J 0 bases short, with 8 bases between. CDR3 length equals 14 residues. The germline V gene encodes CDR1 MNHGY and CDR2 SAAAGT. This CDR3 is CASSYREYSYEQYF. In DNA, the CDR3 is TGTGCCAGCAGTTACCGGGAGTACTCCTACGAGCAGTACTTC.

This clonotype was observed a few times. CDR3 bases: TGCGCCAGCAGCCATGGGGGGACTAGCGGGACCTACGAGCAGTACTTC. Amino acids: CASSHGGTSGTYEQYF. The rearrangement joins TRBV4-1 to TRBJ2-7; 13 bases are a match to TRBD2. J was trimmed by 2 bases and V by 3 bases; bases with no gene match: 4. CDR1 MGHRA and CDR2 YSYEKL come from the germline V gene. There are 16 residues in the CDR3.

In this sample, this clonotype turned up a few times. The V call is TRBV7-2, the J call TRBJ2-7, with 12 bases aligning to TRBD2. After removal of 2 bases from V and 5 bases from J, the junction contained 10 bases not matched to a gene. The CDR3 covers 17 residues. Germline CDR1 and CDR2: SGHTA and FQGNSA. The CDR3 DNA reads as TGTGCCAGCAGCTTAACCCTCCTAGCGGGAGGGCCCAACGAGCAGTACTTC. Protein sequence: CASSLTLLAGGPNEQYF.

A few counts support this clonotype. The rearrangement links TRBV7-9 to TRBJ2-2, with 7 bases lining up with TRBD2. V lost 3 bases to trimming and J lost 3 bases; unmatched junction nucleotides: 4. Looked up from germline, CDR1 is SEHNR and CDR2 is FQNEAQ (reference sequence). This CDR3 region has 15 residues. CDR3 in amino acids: CASSFGGYDTGELFF. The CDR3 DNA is TGTGCCAGCAGCTTCGGGGGGTACGACACCGGGGAGCTGTTTTTT. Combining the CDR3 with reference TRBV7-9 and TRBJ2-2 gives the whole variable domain DTGVSQNPRHKITKRGQNVTFRCDPISEHNRLYWYRQTLGQGPEFLTYFQNEAQLEKSRLLSDRFSAERPKGSFSTLEIQRTEQGDSAMYLCASSFGGYDTGELFFGEGSRLTVL.

The CDR3 nucleotides are TGCGCCAGCAGCGAACCGACAGGGGGCAGAAATGAGCAGTTCTTC. As protein: CASSEPTGGRNEQFF. This sequence joins TRBV5-1 and TRBJ2-1; 10 nucleotides align to TRBD1. From germline, CDR1 is SGHRS and CDR2 YFSETQ. The V gene end was trimmed by 4 bases and the J gene end by 7 bases; junction bases not matched to a gene: 8. The CDR3 has 15 residues.

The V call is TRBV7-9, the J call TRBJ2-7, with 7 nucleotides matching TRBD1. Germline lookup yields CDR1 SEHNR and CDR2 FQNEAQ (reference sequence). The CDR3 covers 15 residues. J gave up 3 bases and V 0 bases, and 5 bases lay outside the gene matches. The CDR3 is CASSLATGYYYEQYF. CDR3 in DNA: TGTGCCAGCAGCTTAGCGACAGGGTACTACTACGAGCAGTACTTC.

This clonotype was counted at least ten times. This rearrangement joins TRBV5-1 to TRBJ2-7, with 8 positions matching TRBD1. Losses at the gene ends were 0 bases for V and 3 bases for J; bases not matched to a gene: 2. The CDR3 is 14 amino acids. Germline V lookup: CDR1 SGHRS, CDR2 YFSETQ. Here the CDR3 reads CASSLGQGYYEQYF. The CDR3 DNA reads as TGCGCCAGCAGCTTGGGACAGGGGTACTACGAGCAGTACTTC.